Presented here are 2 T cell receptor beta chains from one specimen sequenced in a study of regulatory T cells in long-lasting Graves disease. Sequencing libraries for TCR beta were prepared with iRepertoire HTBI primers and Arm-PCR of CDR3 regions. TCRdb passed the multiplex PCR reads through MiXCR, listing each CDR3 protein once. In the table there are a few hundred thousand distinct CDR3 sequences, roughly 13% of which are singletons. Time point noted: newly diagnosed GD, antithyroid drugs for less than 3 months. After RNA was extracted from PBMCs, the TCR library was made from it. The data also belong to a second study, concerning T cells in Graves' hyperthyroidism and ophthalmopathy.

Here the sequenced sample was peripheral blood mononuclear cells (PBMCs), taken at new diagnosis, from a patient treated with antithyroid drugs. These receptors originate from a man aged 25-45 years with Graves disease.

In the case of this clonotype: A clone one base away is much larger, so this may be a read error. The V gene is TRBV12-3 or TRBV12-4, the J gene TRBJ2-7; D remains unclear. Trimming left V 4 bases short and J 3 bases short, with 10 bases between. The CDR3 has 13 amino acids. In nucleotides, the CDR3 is TGTGCCAGCAGTTCATCCAGCCTCTACGAGCAGTACTTC. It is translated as CASSSSSLYEQYF.

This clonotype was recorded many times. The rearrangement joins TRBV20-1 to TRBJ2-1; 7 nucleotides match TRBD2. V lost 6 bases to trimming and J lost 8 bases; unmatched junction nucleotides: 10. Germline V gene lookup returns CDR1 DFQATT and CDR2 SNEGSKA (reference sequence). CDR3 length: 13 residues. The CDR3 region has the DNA TGCAGTGCCTACTCGACTAGCAGAGATGAGCAGTTCTTC. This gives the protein CSAYSTSRDEQFF.